These 22 T cell receptor beta chains were all obtained from the same sample, sequenced in a study of PD-1 blockade in mismatch repair-deficient tumors. Produced via immunoSEQ multiplex PCR; TCRdb's table is partial and in-frame only. Of roughly 120,000 clones in the sample, roughly 86% are singletons; the top ten hold 12%. The sample here was peripheral blood, taken approximately 72 weeks after starting pembrolizumab. Every receptor here comes from an adult with mismatch repair-deficient cancer.

The V and J genes are TRBV28 and TRBJ2-7; unclear D gene. CDR1 is MDHEN and CDR2 is SYDVKM in the germline V gene. V was clipped by 5 bases and J by 5 bases, with 7 bases between them. The CDR3 loop spans 11 amino acids. CDR3 in DNA: TGTGCCAGCAGTCTCACTAACGAGCAGTACTTC. It codes for CASSLTNEQYF.

The genes are TRBV4-1 and TRBJ1-5; D may be TRBD1 (5 bases). Germline loops: CDR1 MGHRA, CDR2 YSYEKL. This CDR3 has 20 amino acids. V was clipped by 2 bases and J by 0 bases, with 23 bases between them. As DNA, the CDR3 is TGCGCCAGCAGCCAATTACGGGTCGGAGCAGGGAACAATAGCAATCAGCCCCAGCATTTT. Amino acids: CASSQLRVGAGNNSNQPQHF.

In DNA form, the CDR3 reads TGTGCCAGCAGTTACTCGACAGGGGGCAATGAGCAGTTCTTC. Amino acid sequence: CASSYSTGGNEQFF. The chain employs TRBV6-7 and TRBJ2-1, with 9 bases lining up with TRBD1. Being an ORF, TRBV6-7 has a function that is uncertain. Unmatched junction bases numbered 0, after V lost 0 bases and J lost 6 bases. The CDR3 is 14 amino acids.

The chain combines TRBV5-4 with TRBJ1-1, with 7 bases aligning to TRBD1. V dropped 0 bases and J dropped 6; count of bases not matched to a gene: 8. Germline CDR1 and CDR2: SGHNT and YYREEE (reference sequence). The length of the CDR3 is 15 residues. The CDR3 DNA reads TGTGCCAGCAGCTTGGGGAGGGGGCAGGCTTCTGAAGCTTTCTTT. Its protein product is CASSLGRGQASEAFF.

The genes are TRBV7-8 and TRBJ2-7, with D tentatively TRBD1 or TRBD2 (5 bases each). The CDR3 consists of 13 residues. V gave up 3 bases and J gave up 3 bases, with 9 bases separating them. From germline, CDR1 is SGHVS and CDR2 FQNEAQ. In DNA, the CDR3 is TGTGCCAGCAGCTTTCGAGGGGACTACGAGCAGTACTTC. This encodes CASSFRGDYEQYF. Complete variable domain (other parts from reference TRBV7-8 and TRBJ2-7): GAGVSQSPRYKVAKRGQDVALRCDPISGHVSLFWYQQALGQGPEFLTYFQNEAQLDKSGLPSDRFFAERPEGSVSTLKIQRTQQEDSAVYLCASSFRGDYEQYFGPGTRLTVT.

The rearrangement uses TRBV30 and TRBJ1-1; D is unclear. The V and J ends lost 4 bases and 1 base respectively, with 10 bases between them. There are 13 residues in the CDR3. Germline V lookup: CDR1 GTSNPN, CDR2 SVGIG (reference sequence). The CDR3 sequence: CAWNGEPNTEAFF. DNA of the CDR3: TGTGCCTGGAATGGGGAACCGAACACTGAAGCTTTCTTT.

This clone showed up just once. V gene TRBV28 combines with J gene TRBJ2-1; D gene unclear. CDR1 and CDR2 (germline): MDHEN, SYDVKM. This CDR3 contains 12 residues. V gave up 7 bases and J gave up 6 bases, with 10 bases separating them. The CDR3 spells CASISSTNEQFF. Here the CDR3 DNA reads TGTGCCAGCATCTCTAGTACCAATGAGCAGTTCTTC.

For the CDR3, the DNA is TGCAGCGTCCCCTGGGGCAGCTTGAACACTGAAGCTTTCTTT. It is translated as CSVPWGSLNTEAFF. The V gene is TRBV29-1, the J gene TRBJ1-1; D is possibly TRBD1 (5 bases). Germline V lookup: CDR1 SQVTM, CDR2 ANQGSEA. Trimming pared 6 bases from V and 0 bases from J, leaving 14 bases between. This CDR3 region has 14 residues.

This chain uses TRBV27 with TRBJ2-1; 8 bases agree with TRBD1. This CDR3 spans 14 amino acids. V trimming: 3 bases; J trimming: 4 bases; junction bases outside the gene matches: 2. From germline, CDR1 is MNHEY and CDR2 SMNVEV (reference sequence). The CDR3, as DNA: TGTGCCAGCAGTTTTGGACAGGGTTACAATGAGCAGTTCTTC. The encoded protein is CASSFGQGYNEQFF.

The gene calls are TRBV7-2 and TRBJ1-5, with unresolved D. The CDR3 spans 17 residues. CDR1 is SGHTA, CDR2 FQGNSA, per germline. Trimming took off 2 bases at V and 3 bases at J, with 17 bases between the two ends. This chain's CDR3 is CASSLFYGHQDNQPQHF. The CDR3 nucleotides read TGTGCCAGCAGCTTATTCTACGGCCACCAGGACAATCAGCCCCAGCATTTT.

This sequence joins TRBV27 and TRBJ2-2, with D possibly being TRBD2 (6 bases). The CDR3 is 14 amino acids. Per the germline V gene, CDR1 is MNHEY and CDR2 is SMNVEV (reference sequence). V lost 8 bases, J lost 5 bases, and 15 bases lay in between. The CDR3 reads CASLSFGGTGELFF. CDR3 sequence (DNA): TGTGCCAGCCTCTCCTTTGGGGGGACCGGGGAGCTGTTTTTT.

This clone was recorded once. The chain uses TRBV4-3 and TRBJ2-1, with D tentatively TRBD1 (5 bases). Germline V CDR1 and CDR2: LGHNA, YSLEER. The V gene lost 0 bases and the J gene lost 0 bases, with 12 bases spanning the gap. The CDR3 loop spans 17 amino acids. CDR3 nucleotide sequence: TGCGCCAGCAGCCAAGATGGAATGGGGCCCTCCTACAATGAGCAGTTCTTC. Amino acids: CASSQDGMGPSYNEQFF.

This clone has only a few counts. The chain links TRBV30 to TRBJ2-5, with unresolved D. CDR3 size: 13 residues. V dropped 2 bases and J dropped 5 bases, with 12 bases sitting between them. Germline lookup yields CDR1 GTSNPN and CDR2 SVGIG (reference sequence). This chain's CDR3 is CAWSTISLETQYF. Written as DNA, the CDR3 is TGTGCCTGGAGTACTATTAGCTTGGAGACCCAGTACTTC.

This CDR3 reads CASAPRDQGSTDTQYF. The CDR3 region has the DNA TGCGCCAGCGCGCCGAGGGACCAAGGGAGCACAGATACGCAGTATTTT. This chain connects TRBV4-1 to TRBJ2-3; D tentatively reads TRBD1 or TRBD2 (5 bases each). Germline lookup yields CDR1 MGHRA and CDR2 YSYEKL. The V and J ends lost 8 bases and 0 bases respectively, with 18 bases between them. This CDR3 comprises 16 residues.

As concerns this clone: This sample includes further DNA sequences coding for the same CDR3. V usage is TRBV30 and J usage is TRBJ2-1; no firm D call. The V end lost 0 bases, the J end lost 6 bases, and 3 bases lay between the germline ends. The CDR3 is 11 residues long. The V gene's germline CDR1 is GTSNPN and CDR2 SVGIG (reference sequence). CDR3 DNA: TGTGCCTGGAGTGTTGGCAATGAGCAGTTCTTC. This encodes CAWSVGNEQFF.

The V gene is TRBV28, the J gene TRBJ2-6; 7 positions agree with TRBD2. The CDR3 covers 16 residues. V shed 6 bases, J shed 5 bases, and the junction held 10 bases outside the gene matches. CDR1 and CDR2 from the germline V gene are MDHEN and SYDVKM. CDR3 in DNA: TGTGCCAGCAGGGGTCAAGGCGGGGGAAGGGCCAACGTCCTGACTTTC. Protein product: CASRGQGGGRANVLTF.

The rearrangement links TRBV7-6 to TRBJ2-1, with TRBD2 identical over 13 bases. Unmatched junction bases numbered 4, after V lost 4 bases and J lost 7 bases. Germline values: CDR1 SGHVS, CDR2 FNYEAQ. The CDR3 extends over 15 amino acids. CDR3 in DNA: TGTGCCAGCAGCTCACTAGCGGGAGGGCGGAATGAGCAGTTCTTC. It codes for CASSSLAGGRNEQFF.

This rearrangement joins TRBV27 to TRBJ2-7; perhaps D is TRBD1 or TRBD2 (5 bases each). Per the germline V gene, CDR1 is MNHEY and CDR2 is SMNVEV (reference sequence). The CDR3 covers 15 residues. The V and J ends lost 5 bases and 0 bases respectively, with 14 bases between them. The CDR3 DNA follows: TGTGCCAGCAGTCTACGGGACGGGATCTCCTACGAGCAGTACTTC. It yields the protein CASSLRDGISYEQYF.

This clone was seen only once. The chain couples TRBV7-8 to TRBJ2-7; 8 positions agree with TRBD1. CDR1 SGHVS and CDR2 FQNEAQ come from the germline V gene. The CDR3 extends over 15 amino acids. V lost 3 bases, J lost 3 bases, and 7 bases stayed unmatched. CDR3 sequence: CASSFSGTGDYEQYF. The CDR3 nucleotides read TGTGCCAGCAGCTTTTCCGGGACAGGAGACTACGAGCAGTACTTC.

This clone was seen just once. The CDR3 nucleotides are TGTGCCAGCAGCGAACCCGGGACAGCGGAAGAGACCCAGTACTTC. This encodes CASSEPGTAEETQYF. The genes are TRBV5-6 and TRBJ2-5; 7 bases line up with TRBD1. Germline CDR1 reads SGHDT; CDR2 reads YYEEEE. The CDR3 loop spans 15 amino acids. The V gene end was trimmed by 4 bases and the J gene end by 3 bases; junction bases not matched to a gene: 9.

This chain uses TRBV28 with TRBJ2-3; 12 positions match TRBD1. CDR3 size: 18 residues. V lost 3 bases, J lost 2 bases, and 9 bases stayed unmatched. Germline loops: CDR1 MDHEN, CDR2 SYDVKM. In nucleotides, the CDR3 is TGTGCCAGCAGTTTTGGGACAGGGGGCGGAGGGTTCACAGATACGCAGTATTTT. It yields the protein CASSFGTGGGGFTDTQYF.

V and J are TRBV5-6 and TRBJ2-7; 8 nucleotides line up with TRBD2. Germline V gene lookup returns CDR1 SGHDT and CDR2 YYEEEE. The V segment lost 4 bases and the J segment 5 bases; nucleotides outside the gene matches: 8. This CDR3 is built from 14 residues. For the CDR3, the DNA is TGTGCCAGCAGCCCCACGGGGGGGGTCGACGAGCAGTACTTC. Its protein product is CASSPTGGVDEQYF.